The sequence of this TCR beta chain was determined in a study of shared T cell receptors in the human thymus. The CDR3 covers 19 residues. Germline V lookup: CDR1 SGDLS, CDR2 YYNGEE. Trimming pared 4 bases from V and 2 bases from J, leaving 25 bases between. This clone was picked up a small number of times. Only in-frame clones appear in the TCRdb table, and some are missing; sequencing was by immunoSEQ multiplex PCR. The sample lists roughly 710,000 clones, around 85% occurring once. The same sample was also used in a study of human thymus T cells.

This TCR came from a girl under three years old with a congenital heart defect. This chain uses TRBV9 with TRBJ1-5; tentatively, D is TRBD1 (6 bases). Sequences were obtained from thymocytes. This chain's CDR3 is CASSTHGPGQELGNQPQHF. For the CDR3, the DNA is TGTGCCAGCAGCACTCACGGACCGGGACAAGAATTAGGCAATCAGCCCCAGCATTTT.